These T cell receptor beta chains were read from a single sample in a study of CXCR4 blockade with PD-1 therapy in pancreatic cancer. The method was immunoSEQ multiplex PCR; TCRdb's version includes in-frame clones alone and lacks a portion of them. This table has approximately 6,000 clones, 35% to 45% appearing once. The specimen sequenced was tumor tissue. These receptor sequences come from a human donor with pancreatic ductal adenocarcinoma. The CDR3 runs from the conserved cysteine through the conserved F or W. A D gene is named only where the DNA matches it firmly.

TRBV19 | - | CASRTEHRFDYGYTF
TRBV11-3 | - | CASRAREGGGTQYF
TRBV28 | - | CASSLGQTRIQYF
TRBV11-3 | - | CASSFQGQRETQYF
TRBV19 | - | CASSIPGGSGANVLTF
TRBV15 | TRBD2 | CATSSPGEGKNEQFF
TRBV9 | TRBD1 | CASSLGQGGYEQYF
TRBV6-8 | TRBD1 | CAISDPRQGATEAFF
TRBV11-3 | - | CASSLGGGPYNEQFF
TRBV19 | - | CASSRDRNANYGYTF
TRBV19 | - | CASSWGVNTEAFF